These 25 T cell receptor beta chains came from one sample sequenced in a study of cytomegalovirus exposure and HLA in healthy donors. The PCR contained 60 Vbeta and 13 Jbeta primers. Assay used: immunoSEQ multiplex PCR; TCRdb lists only in-frame clones, some missing. This sample yields 170,000 or so clones, of which 60% to 80% are seen a single time; around 1.5% belongs to the top ten. Sequencing was done on a sample of PBMCs. The receptor set was obtained from a young woman in good health and CMV-seronegative.

The J gene is TRBJ2-3, the V gene TRBV5-1; TRBD1 might be the D (6 bases). The CDR3 length is 14 residues. Trimming took off 4 bases at V and 2 bases at J, with 11 bases between the two ends. From germline, CDR1 is SGHRS and CDR2 YFSETQ. The CDR3 region has the DNA TGCGCCAGCAGCCCTGGGGGCAACACAGATACGCAGTATTTT. Amino acid sequence: CASSPGGNTDTQYF. The complete variable domain, with remaining parts taken from reference TRBV5-1 and TRBJ2-3, reads KAGVTQTPRYLIKTRGQQVTLSCSPISGHRSVSWYQQTPGQGLQFLFEYFSETQRNKGNFPGRFSGRQFSNSRSEMNVSTLELGDSALYLCASSPGGNTDTQYFGPGTRLTVL.

The chain joins TRBV27 to TRBJ2-7; the D gene is possibly TRBD1 (5 bases). The V gene's germline CDR1 is MNHEY and CDR2 SMNVEV (reference sequence). The V end was cut by 1 base, the J end by 3 bases, with 10 bases between. This CDR3 has 14 amino acids. DNA for the CDR3: TGTGCCAGCAGTTTATACCAGGGAATCTACGAGCAGTACTTC. Amino acids: CASSLYQGIYEQYF.

This clone occurred a few times. The chain links TRBV9 to TRBJ1-1; 8 bases are shared with TRBD1. Germline V lookup: CDR1 SGDLS, CDR2 YYNGEE. V dropped 4 bases and J dropped 1; count of bases not matched to a gene: 6. This CDR3 comprises 15 residues. CDR3 sequence: CASSLRQGSNTEAFF. CDR3 nucleotide sequence: TGTGCCAGCAGCCTCAGACAGGGGTCGAACACTGAAGCTTTCTTT.

The J gene is TRBJ2-5, the V gene TRBV11-2; 9 bases agree with TRBD1. The CDR3 contains 16 residues. Germline-derived CDR1 and CDR2 are SGHAT and FQNNGV. Trimming at V came to 2 bases and at J to 5 bases, leaving 9 bases not matched to a gene. CDR3 DNA: TGTGCCAGCAGCTTACTCACAGGGGGCGGAGGGGAGACCCAGTACTTC. This gives the protein CASSLLTGGGGETQYF.

The CDR3 protein is CASSSPRGGTSTDTQYF. CDR3 coding DNA: TGCGCCAGCAGCTCACCTCGCGGGGGGACAAGCACAGATACGCAGTATTTT. V and J are TRBV5-1 and TRBJ2-3, with 8 bases identical to TRBD2. With V trimmed by 3 bases and J by 0 bases, 9 bases remained unmatched. The CDR3 runs 17 residues. CDR1 and CDR2 (germline): SGHRS, YFSETQ.

This chain uses TRBV29-1 with TRBJ2-3; D possibly corresponds to TRBD2 (6 bases). Per the germline V gene, CDR1 is SQVTM and CDR2 is ANQGSEA. The CDR3 totals 14 residues. V was shortened by 6 bases and J by 4 bases, with 17 bases between the two germline ends. CDR3 sequence (DNA): TGCAGCGTGACCAAAGCGGGTGGAGCAGATACGCAGTATTTT. This gives the protein CSVTKAGGADTQYF.

This clone was seen more than once but under ten times. The chain combines TRBV6-5 with TRBJ1-4; the D gene is possibly TRBD1 (5 bases). V lost 6 bases and J 4 bases, leaving 12 bases between the germline ends. CDR1 and CDR2 (germline): MNHEY, SVGAGI. This CDR3 region has 14 residues. CDR3: CASRSLTVNEKLFF. CDR3 nucleotide sequence: TGTGCCAGCAGGTCCCTGACAGTTAATGAAAAACTGTTTTTT.

The rearrangement uses TRBV21-1 and TRBJ1-5; TRBD1, the table's D call, was not compared with the DNA. TRBV21-1 is a known pseudogene. There are 20 residues in the CDR3. CDR3 in amino acids: CASSKARRGKGFGSNQPQHF. The CDR3 bases are TGTGCCAGCAGCAAGGCCAGAAGGGGCAAGGGCTTCGGGAGCAATCAGCCCCAGCATTTT.

The rearrangement uses TRBV5-1 and TRBJ2-1; TRBD2 matches at 11 bases. This CDR3 comprises 15 residues. J lost 6 bases, V lost 4 bases, and 6 bases had no gene match. Germline V gene data show CDR1 as SGHRS and CDR2 as YFSETQ. The CDR3 DNA follows: TGCGCCAGCAGCCTTAGCGGGGGGGCCACCAATGAGCAGTTCTTC. The encoded protein is CASSLSGGATNEQFF.

The chain has TRBV6-5 and TRBJ2-7; 9 bases are shared with TRBD1. The CDR3 runs 15 residues. Looked up from germline, CDR1 is MNHEY and CDR2 is SVGAGI. The trim removed 7 bases at V and 3 bases at J, leaving 10 bases unmatched. CDR3 sequence: CASTLTGTGSYEQYF. The CDR3 DNA follows: TGTGCCAGCACCCTAACCGGGACAGGGAGCTACGAGCAGTACTTC.

The chain links TRBV5-6 to TRBJ2-5, with 8 bases identical to TRBD1. CDR3 length: 14 amino acids. Trimming at V came to 6 bases and at J to 4 bases, leaving 8 bases not matched to a gene. CDR1 is SGHDT and CDR2 is YYEEEE in the germline V gene. The CDR3 DNA reads as TGTGCCAGCACCGCGTCCGGGACAGGAGAGACCCAGTACTTC. It specifies CASTASGTGETQYF. The whole variable domain, filled in from reference TRBV5-6 and TRBJ2-5, reads DAGVTQSPTHLIKTRGQQVTLRCSPKSGHDTVSWYQQALGQGPQFIFQYYEEEERQRGNFPDRFSGHQFPNYSSELNVNALLLGDSALYLCASTASGTGETQYFGPGTRLLVL.

The CDR3 reads CASSLLTGGTEAFF. The CDR3 bases are TGTGCCAGCAGTTTGCTGACAGGGGGGACTGAAGCTTTCTTT. This sequence joins TRBV11-1 and TRBJ1-1; TRBD1 aligns across 9 bases. This CDR3 comprises 14 residues. Germline trimming cut 6 bases from V and 5 bases from J; bases unmatched to any gene: 7. Per germline, CDR1 SGHAT and CDR2 FQDESV (reference sequence).

The chain recombines TRBV7-6 with TRBJ2-6; 12 bases map to TRBD2. Germline-derived CDR1 and CDR2 are SGHVS and FNYEAQ. The CDR3 runs to 20 residues. V trimming: 2 bases; J trimming: 3 bases; junction bases outside the gene matches: 11. This chain's CDR3 is CASSLRVGTSGGYGANVLTF. CDR3 bases: TGTGCCAGCAGCTTACGTGTAGGCACTAGCGGGGGGTATGGGGCCAACGTCCTGACTTTC.

The gene calls are TRBV10-3 and TRBJ2-1; 10 bases are shared with TRBD2. Germline lookup yields CDR1 ENHRY and CDR2 SYGVKD. This CDR3 contains 18 residues. Germline trimming cut 3 bases from V and 5 bases from J; bases unmatched to any gene: 13. The CDR3 is CAISDQLAGKISDNEQFF. In DNA form, the CDR3 reads TGTGCCATCAGTGACCAACTAGCGGGGAAAATTTCAGACAATGAGCAGTTCTTC.

V and J are TRBV14 and TRBJ2-1; TRBD2 matches at 14 bases. The ends lost 4 bases at V and 7 bases at J; junction bases unmatched: 6. CDR3 length: 16 amino acids. Germline CDR1 is SGHDN and CDR2 is FVKESK. The CDR3 region has the DNA TGTGCCAGCAGCCGGAGACTAGCGGGGGGGGTAAATGAGCAGTTCTTC. Protein product: CASSRRLAGGVNEQFF. The full variable domain, in which reference TRBV14 and TRBJ2-1 provide the parts outside the CDR3, is EAGVTQFPSHSVIEKGQTVTLRCDPISGHDNLYWYRRVMGKEIKFLLHFVKESKQDESGMPNNRFLAERTGGTYSTLKVQPAELEDSGVYFCASSRRLAGGVNEQFFGPGTRLTVL.

The V and J genes are TRBV6-5 and TRBJ2-7, with 7 bases lining up with TRBD1. There are 15 residues in the CDR3. J lost 3 bases, V lost 5 bases, and 10 bases had no gene match. Per the germline V gene, CDR1 is MNHEY and CDR2 is SVGAGI. CDR3 sequence (DNA): TGTGCCAGCAGTCCAGAGGGGGCCCCTTTCTACGAGCAGTACTTC. It codes for CASSPEGAPFYEQYF.

This clone was detected once. The rearrangement links TRBV28 to TRBJ1-2; D is ambiguous. The V gene lost 3 bases and the J gene lost 4 bases, with 15 bases spanning the gap. This CDR3 has 15 amino acids. Per germline, CDR1 MDHEN and CDR2 SYDVKM. CDR3 nucleotides: TGTGCCAGCAGTTTCGTTTCGGACTCCTCCTATGGCTACACCTTC. Its translation: CASSFVSDSSYGYTF.

This chain connects TRBV25-1 to TRBJ2-7; D not certain. CDR3 length: 13 amino acids. Germline assignment: CDR1 MGHDK and CDR2 SYGVNS. With 5 bases removed from V and 5 bases from J, the gap between germline ends came to 13 bases. CDR3 sequence: CASSPRVFHEQYF. In nucleotides, the CDR3 is TGTGCCAGCAGTCCGAGAGTGTTCCACGAGCAGTACTTC.

This chain links TRBV15 with TRBJ1-4, with 10 positions matching TRBD1. Germline CDR1 is LNHNV and CDR2 is YYDKDF (reference sequence). J lost 7 bases, V lost 4 bases, and 6 bases had no gene match. The CDR3 loop spans 15 amino acids. CDR3: CATSTPDRGREKLFF. CDR3 in DNA: TGTGCCACCAGCACCCCCGACAGGGGGCGTGAAAAACTGTTTTTT. Full variable domain (rest looked up from reference TRBV15 and TRBJ1-4): DAMVIQNPRYQVTQFGKPVTLSCSQTLNHNVMYWYQQKSSQAPKLLFHYYDKDFNNEADTPDNFQSRRPNTSFCFLDIRSPGLGDTAMYLCATSTPDRGREKLFFGSGTQLSVL.

The V and J genes are TRBV14 and TRBJ2-6; a possible D gene is TRBD1 (6 bases). The germline CDR1 and CDR2 sequences are SGHDN and FVKESK. This CDR3 has 20 amino acids. With 0 bases removed from V and 4 bases from J, the gap between germline ends came to 22 bases. CDR3 sequence (DNA): TGTGCCAGCAGCCAAGATGTTAGGGACACCAGGTCCGGGGGGGCCAACGTCCTGACTTTC. The encoded protein is CASSQDVRDTRSGGANVLTF.

Concerning this clone itself: This sample also contains other DNA sequences that code for the same CDR3. The rearrangement joins TRBV13 to TRBJ2-1; TRBD1 might be the D (6 bases). In germline, CDR1 is PRHDT, CDR2 FYEKMQ (reference sequence). The CDR3 length is 15 residues. V was shortened by 4 bases and J by 2 bases, with 12 bases between the two germline ends. This chain's CDR3 is CASSSIRDTYNEQFF. CDR3 in DNA: TGTGCCAGCAGCTCGATCCGGGACACCTACAATGAGCAGTTCTTC.

The chain is built from TRBV5-1 and TRBJ1-1; the D is unclear. With 6 bases removed from V and 0 bases from J, the gap between germline ends came to 9 bases. Germline V lookup: CDR1 SGHRS, CDR2 YFSETQ. CDR3 length equals 13 residues. CDR3 amino acids: CASTEEVNTEAFF. CDR3 in DNA: TGCGCCAGCACCGAGGAAGTGAACACTGAAGCTTTCTTT.

This clone appeared a few times. V and J are TRBV9 and TRBJ2-3; possible D gene TRBD2, 7 bases. This CDR3 comprises 15 residues. Germline lookup yields CDR1 SGDLS and CDR2 YYNGEE. V was clipped by 3 bases and J by 0 bases, with 11 bases between them. The CDR3 here is CASSGGGGSTDTQYF. The DNA of the CDR3 is TGTGCCAGCAGCGGAGGGGGGGGGAGCACAGATACGCAGTATTTT.

V is TRBV10-3 and J is TRBJ2-7; D might be TRBD2 (6 bases). V was trimmed by 6 bases and J by 5 bases, leaving 23 bases between them. Per germline, CDR1 ENHRY and CDR2 SYGVKD. This CDR3 spans 16 amino acids. The CDR3 DNA sequence: TGTGCCATCAGCAAGGTAGCGGACCGAAGTGGTCACGAGCAGTACTTC. Its translation is CAISKVADRSGHEQYF.

The J gene is TRBJ1-5, the V gene TRBV9; D unclear. CDR1 and CDR2 from the germline V gene are SGDLS and YYNGEE. The CDR3 runs to 15 residues. Trimming stripped 4 bases from V and 7 bases from J, with 18 bases between. The CDR3 spells CASSSLEAYGQPQHF. The CDR3 DNA sequence: TGTGCCAGCAGCTCCCTGGAGGCTTACGGCCAGCCCCAGCATTTT.